Each of the 20 T cell receptor beta chains below was sequenced from the same sample in a study of early T cells in non-severe SARS-CoV-2 infection. A single record per CDR3 protein comes from TCRdb applying MiXCR to the 5' RACE reads. There are about 34,000 distinct CDR3 sequences in the sample; over 6% occur only once, and 10% to 15% lies in the top ten. Source: whole blood, taken at baseline. All receptors come from an adult who was a healthcare worker with PCR-confirmed SARS-CoV-2 infection or an uninfected control (not recorded which).

This clonotype has a handful of counts. V usage is TRBV21-1 and J usage is TRBJ2-2; the table names TRBD1, a call not compared with the DNA. TRBV21-1 is reported as a pseudogene. CDR3 length equals 14 residues. CDR3 protein: CARGTGRDTGELFF. The CDR3 DNA sequence: TGTGCCAGAGGGACAGGGAGAGACACCGGGGAGCTGTTTTTT.

In its sample, this clonotype was seen a few times. The V call is TRBV2, the J call TRBJ2-3; 8 nucleotides align to TRBD2. Germline V CDR1 and CDR2: SNHLY, FYNNEI. The CDR3 sequence is 17 residues long. V was pared by 5 bases and J by 0 bases, with 10 bases of the junction left unmatched. The CDR3 DNA reads TGTGCCAGCAGTAAAGGTCCGGGACTAGGGAGCACAGATACGCAGTATTTT. This encodes CASSKGPGLGSTDTQYF.

The sample holds many counts of this clonotype. J is TRBJ2-4 and V is TRBV18, with 11 bases fitting TRBD2. From germline, CDR1 is KGHSH and CDR2 LQKENI. This CDR3 is 16 amino acids long. V shed 0 bases, J shed 8 bases, and the junction held 6 bases outside the gene matches. The CDR3 reads CASSPPLAGGLDIQYF. In DNA, the CDR3 is TGTGCCAGCTCACCACCCCTAGCGGGAGGATTAGACATTCAGTACTTC.

This clonotype came up a few times. This sequence joins TRBV7-2 and TRBJ2-5, with 12 nucleotides matching TRBD2. Trimming removed 3 bases from V and 5 bases from J; junction bases left unmatched: 7. This CDR3 region has 16 residues. Germline lookup yields CDR1 SGHTA and CDR2 FQGNSA. The CDR3 nucleotides read TGTGCCAGCAGCTTTGAACTAGCGGGAGGTCGGGAGACCCAGTACTTC. Translating it yields CASSFELAGGRETQYF.

This clonotype has just a few counts. The genes are TRBV2 and TRBJ2-1, with D unclear. The V end lost 1 base, the J end lost 7 bases, and 5 bases lay between the germline ends. Germline CDR1 SNHLY, CDR2 FYNNEI. The CDR3 contains 12 residues. In nucleotides, the CDR3 is TGTGCCAGCAGTGAAGTGGGAAATGAGCAGTTCTTC. Its translation is CASSEVGNEQFF.

This clonotype was detected ten times or more. The chain couples TRBV12-3 or TRBV12-4 to TRBJ2-2; the D gene is possibly TRBD1 (6 bases). Trimming pared 7 bases from V and 9 bases from J, leaving 12 bases between. The CDR3 totals 12 residues. The CDR3 is CASTTQGWELFF. The CDR3 nucleotides are TGTGCCAGCACTACACAGGGTTGGGAGCTGTTTTTT.

The chain links TRBV27 to TRBJ2-5; 10 bases agree with TRBD1. The CDR3 sequence is 15 residues long. Germline CDR1 MNHEY, CDR2 SMNVEV (reference sequence). The V and J ends lost 6 bases and 2 bases, in that order; junction bases with no gene match: 6. CDR3 sequence reads: CASRVRDRGQETQYF. CDR3 nucleotides: TGTGCCAGCAGGGTAAGGGACAGGGGACAAGAGACCCAGTACTTC.

The V call is TRBV6-5, the J call TRBJ1-5, with unresolved D. V gave up 4 bases and J gave up 0 bases, with 4 bases separating them. The germline gives CDR1 MNHEY, CDR2 SVGAGI. The CDR3 contains 13 residues. The CDR3 DNA reads as TGTGCCAGCAGTTTCTCTAGCAATCAGCCCCAGCATTTT. Amino acids: CASSFSSNQPQHF.

The chain uses TRBV3-1 and TRBJ1-1; 8 nucleotides align to TRBD1. V dropped 5 bases and J dropped 9; count of bases not matched to a gene: 14. This CDR3 has 15 residues. Germline CDR1 is LGHDT and CDR2 is YNNKEL (reference sequence). The DNA for the CDR3 is TGTGCCAGCAGCGCAGGGGGCTCTAGGGGAACTAAAGCTTTCTTT. Its translation: CASSAGGSRGTKAFF. Supplemented by reference TRBV3-1 and TRBJ1-1, the full variable domain reads DTAVSQTPKYLVTQMGNDKSIKCEQNLGHDTMYWYKQDSKKFLKIMFSYNNKELIINETVPNRFSPKSPDKAHLNLHINSLELGDSAVYFCASSAGGSRGTKAFFGQGTRLTVV.

The rearrangement uses TRBV5-1 and TRBJ2-2; D might be TRBD2 (6 bases). The CDR3 runs to 15 residues. V was trimmed by 4 bases and J by 1 base, leaving 11 bases between them. The germline gives CDR1 SGHRS, CDR2 YFSETQ. CDR3 loop: CASSPGTLNTGELFF. In nucleotides, the CDR3 is TGCGCCAGCAGCCCCGGGACTTTGAACACCGGGGAGCTGTTTTTT.

This clonotype was detected ten times or more. The chain carries TRBV10-3 and TRBJ2-4, with a weak D call TRBD1 (5 bases). The germline CDR1 and CDR2 sequences are ENHRY and SYGVKD. This CDR3 has 13 residues. The V end lost 4 bases, the J end lost 5 bases, and 9 bases lay between the germline ends. The CDR3 loop reads CAISAGFENIQYF. As DNA, the CDR3 is TGTGCCATCAGTGCAGGGTTTGAAAACATTCAGTACTTC.

Worth noting for this clonotype: A much larger clone differs by one base, so this may be a read error. The chain links TRBV7-9 to TRBJ1-6; D may be TRBD1 (6 bases). Germline V gene lookup returns CDR1 SEHNR and CDR2 FQNEAQ (reference sequence). The CDR3 is 14 amino acids. The CDR3 nucleotides read TGTGCCAGCAGCTGGGACACCCGTAATTCATCCCTCCACTTT. The encoded protein is CASSWDTRNSSLHF.

This clonotype was seen repeatedly, ten times or more. The chain links TRBV12-3 or TRBV12-4 to TRBJ2-1, with D possibly TRBD2 on 6 matching bases. The CDR3 runs 12 residues. Trimming took off 7 bases at V and 9 bases at J, with 13 bases between the two ends. The CDR3 is CASTIGGAEQFF. CDR3 coding DNA: TGTGCCAGCACCATCGGGGGTGCTGAGCAGTTCTTC.

This clonotype was observed at least ten times. The chain recombines TRBV29-1 with TRBJ2-2; 7 nucleotides agree with TRBD2. The CDR3 length is 14 residues. The V gene end was trimmed by 0 bases and the J gene end by 2 bases; junction bases not matched to a gene: 0. Germline V gene sequence: CDR1 SQVTM, CDR2 ANQGSEA. CDR3 bases: TGCAGCGTTGAAGAAGCGGGAAACACCGGGGAGCTGTTTTTT. Residues: CSVEEAGNTGELFF.

This clonotype showed up just a few times. The V gene is TRBV5-5, the J gene TRBJ2-1; perhaps D is TRBD1 or TRBD2 (5 bases each). CDR1 and CDR2 from the germline V gene are SGHKS and YYEKEE (reference sequence). The length of the CDR3 is 14 residues. V lost 4 bases and J 2 bases, leaving 10 bases between the germline ends. Written as DNA, the CDR3 is TGTGCCAGCAGCCGGGGCGACACCTACAATGAGCAGTTCTTC. This codes for CASSRGDTYNEQFF.

The CDR3 DNA reads as TGCAGCCCGCGACCACAATACGAGCAGTACTTC. Protein: CSPRPQYEQYF. V is TRBV20-1 and J is TRBJ2-7; D unclear. CDR1 is DFQATT and CDR2 is SNEGSKA in the germline V gene (reference sequence). The CDR3 consists of 11 residues.

Turning to this clonotype: The junction and the germline gene differ at one end; a read error may be behind it. V usage is TRBV6-2 or TRBV6-3 and J usage is TRBJ1-1; perhaps TRBD1 as D (6 bases). The CDR3 spans 16 residues. Germline V gene sequence: CDR1 MNHEY, CDR2 SVGEGT. DNA for the CDR3: TGTGCCAGCAGTTTACGAGGGACACCGCCTAACACTGAAGTTTTCTTT. This sequence encodes CASSLRGTPPNTEVFF.

This clonotype appeared a few times. This chain joins TRBV3-1 and TRBJ2-1; D call uncertain. V was shortened by 1 base and J by 5 bases, with 12 bases between the two germline ends. The CDR3 runs to 15 residues. Looked up from germline, CDR1 is LGHDT and CDR2 is YNNKEL (reference sequence). The CDR3 DNA sequence: TGTGCCAGCAGCCAAGGAGGACCTCTACACAATGAGCAGTTCTTC. Its translation: CASSQGGPLHNEQFF.

The sample holds many counts of this clonotype. The V call is TRBV12-5, the J call TRBJ2-2; D remains unclear. Trimming cost V 6 bases and J 4 bases, with 15 bases left between them. The CDR3 consists of 15 residues. Germline V lookup: CDR1 LGHNT, CDR2 FRNRAP. CDR3 in DNA: TGTGCTAGTGGCCAGGTTGGGCAGATCACCGGGGAGCTGTTTTTT. Residues: CASGQVGQITGELFF.

The V gene is TRBV28, the J gene TRBJ1-4, with TRBD1 matching 10 bases. The CDR3 sequence is 14 residues long. Germline-derived CDR1 and CDR2 are MDHEN and SYDVKM. V was clipped by 5 bases and J by 6 bases; unmatched bases: 3. The DNA for the CDR3 is TGTGCCAGCAGTCGGGACAGGGGAGATGAAAAACTGTTTTTT. Encoded protein: CASSRDRGDEKLFF. The variable domain in full, with the rest retrieved from reference TRBV28 and TRBJ1-4, is DVKVTQSSRYLVKRTGEKVFLECVQDMDHENMFWYRQDPGLGLRLIYFSYDVKMKEKGDIPEGYSVSREKKERFSLILESASTNQTSMYLCASSRDRGDEKLFFGSGTQLSVL.